This T cell receptor (beta chain) was recorded in a study of shared clonotypes between healthy human individuals (dated by TCRdb to about 2020). General notes on the study: The cohort comprised a couple of women and a few men aged 18 to 49 years. For each donor, CD4 naive and CD4 memory were each run on three plates, CD8 naive on two plates, and CD8 memory on one plate. Different laboratories and diverse techniques were used to prepare libraries and sequence TCR repertoires, to increase sequencing depth and limit assay-specific biases. The study deeply sequenced blood TCR repertoires of 5 or 6 healthy adults to estimate repertoire size and the extent of clonotype sharing between individuals. Leukapheresis yielded between about 0.94 and 9.5 billion PBMCs per donor. What the authors observed across the whole study: When several donors were compared, the shared fraction of clonotypes was 5% to 6.5% for naive CD4, over 3% for naive CD8, about 2.5% for memory CD4, and approximately 0.4% for memory CD8. The small number of donors limited the genetic and exposure-history diversity represented. Higher generation probabilities were observed for clonotypes shared by all four sorted-subset donors than for non-shared clonotypes. Even with the large sequencing depth, rarefaction of the sorted-subset datasets indicated that sequencing was incomplete. Sampling was limited to blood, and TCR repertoires in tissue likely differ from TCR repertoires in blood. Naive subsets generally had larger estimated clonotype richness than memory subsets. Based on pairwise subsampling, the degree of clonotype sharing among donors was expected to be affected by sequencing depth.

Donors were healthy HIV-negative adults with no recently reported acute infections or vaccinations. All donors were Caucasian adults living in Nashville, Tennessee, USA. CD4+ T cells were enriched through magnetic negative selection, after which naive cells were positively selected on CD45RA and the remaining negative fraction served as the memory subset. After blood collection by leukapheresis, PBMCs were isolated using Ficoll-Histopaque density gradient centrifugation and then cryopreserved in the vapor phase of liquid nitrogen. Purity and quantity of every magnetically sorted T cell population were checked by analytical flow cytometry. Each sorted fraction had its genomic DNA isolated and then quantified by UV absorbance on a Nanodrop 2000c. TCR CDR3 regions were amplified from genomic DNA by multiplex PCR using the deep immunoSEQ assay. For each cell subset, the extracted genomic DNA was distributed evenly across all wells of several immunoSEQ 96-well plates, and each plate served as one replicate. For sorted subsets, about 210 ng of genomic DNA, equivalent to around 31,000 T cell genomes, went into each replicate PCR. The purified libraries were quantified using a Qubit 3.0 fluorometer, sized with a Bioanalyzer 2100, and then quantified again using the KAPA Library Quantification kit. A separate single-read 150-cycle Illumina NextSeq 550 flow cell was used to sequence each immunoSEQ 96-well plate. In the original analysis: Because the immunoSEQ output included only junctional sequences and no quality scores, the filtering could not be the same as the filtering used for full-length reads. To assign V/J genes and CDR3, sequences were annotated against IMGT germline references using PyIR, a Python wrapper for IgBLAST v1.9. Reads were filtered out if the reads had weak V/J assignments (E-value above 1e-6), no CDR3, stop codons, out-of-frame junctions, or ambiguous translated residues. V3J clonotypes were defined as sequences sharing an identical inferred V gene, J gene, and CDR3 amino acid sequence. Percentage overlap between repertoires was computed as shared unique clonotypes divided by the size of the smaller repertoire. Richness of each repertoire was evaluated using RTK rarefaction, the Chao1 estimator, and Recon v2.1 estimates of unobserved clonotypes. Generation probabilities were computed with OLGA for all TCRbeta clonotypes obtained by the gDNA method from four donors. TCRdb obtained this table from immuneACCESS and retained in-frame rearrangements with V and J assigned. These tables miss some clones; where compared with another copy, unresolved V genes account for less than half of the shortfall, and the remainder is unexplained. That table furnishes V, J and clone size, whereas the DNA furnished D and trimming. Across this sample there are about 2.4 million clones, with 90% to 95% seen only once. Over 0.12% of the sample is taken by the ten largest.

A remark on this clone: Its binding antigen is unknown. Qualities for individual bases were not recorded, and no much larger clone is one base off.

The clonotype originates from a man younger than 35 in good health. The sample was naive CD4+ T cells sorted from blood. Taken with the paper, the label for cell subset or site translates to: CD45RA+ positively selected.

The DNA sequence is as follows: TGTGCCAGTAGTATCACTCCGGGACAGGGAAAAGAGACCCAGTACTTC. It encodes CASSITPGQGKETQYF. Rearrangement joined TRBV19 to TRBJ2-5; 9 central bases correspond to TRBD1. V is trimmed back by 3 bases and J by 3 bases, and the junction contains 8 bases that no gene match accounts for. The CDR3 numbers 16 residues from cysteine through phenylalanine. The only DNA kept is the CDR3, 48 bases in frame from the first base. The germline V gene (reference sequence) sets CDR1 to LNHDA and CDR2 to SQIVND.